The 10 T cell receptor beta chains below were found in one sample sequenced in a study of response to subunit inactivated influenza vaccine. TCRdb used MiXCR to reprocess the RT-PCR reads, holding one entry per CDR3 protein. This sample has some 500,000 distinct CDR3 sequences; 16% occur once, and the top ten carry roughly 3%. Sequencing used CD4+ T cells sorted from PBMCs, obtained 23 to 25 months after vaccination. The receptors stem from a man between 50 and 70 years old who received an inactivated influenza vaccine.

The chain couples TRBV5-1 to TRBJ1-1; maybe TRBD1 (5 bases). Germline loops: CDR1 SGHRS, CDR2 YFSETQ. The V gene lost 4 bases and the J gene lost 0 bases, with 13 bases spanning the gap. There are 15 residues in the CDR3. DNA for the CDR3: TGCGCCAGCAGCCCTGGACACCAACTGAACACTGAAGCTTTCTTT. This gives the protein CASSPGHQLNTEAFF. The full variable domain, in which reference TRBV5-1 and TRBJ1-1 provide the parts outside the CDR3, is KAGVTQTPRYLIKTRGQQVTLSCSPISGHRSVSWYQQTPGQGLQFLFEYFSETQRNKGNFPGRFSGRQFSNSRSEMNVSTLELGDSALYLCASSPGHQLNTEAFFGQGTRLTVV.

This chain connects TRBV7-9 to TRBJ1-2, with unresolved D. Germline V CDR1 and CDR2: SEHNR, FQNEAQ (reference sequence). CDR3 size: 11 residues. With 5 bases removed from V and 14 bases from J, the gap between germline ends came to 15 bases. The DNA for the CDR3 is TGTGCCAGCAGCAGGAGAGATAGTTTTACCTTC. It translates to CASSRRDSFTF.

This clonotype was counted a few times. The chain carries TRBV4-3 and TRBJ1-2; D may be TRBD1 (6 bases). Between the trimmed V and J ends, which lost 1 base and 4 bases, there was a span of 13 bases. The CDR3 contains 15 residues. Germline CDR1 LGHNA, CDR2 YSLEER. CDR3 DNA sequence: TGCGCCAGCAGCCAAGGGTCAGGGGCCTTCTATGGCTACACCTTC. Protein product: CASSQGSGAFYGYTF.

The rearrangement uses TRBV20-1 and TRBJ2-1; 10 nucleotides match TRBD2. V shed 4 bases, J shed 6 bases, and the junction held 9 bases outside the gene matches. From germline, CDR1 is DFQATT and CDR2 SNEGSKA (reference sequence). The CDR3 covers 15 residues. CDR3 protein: CSAIMSGRAFNEQFF. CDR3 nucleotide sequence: TGCAGTGCTATTATGAGCGGGAGGGCCTTCAATGAGCAGTTCTTC.

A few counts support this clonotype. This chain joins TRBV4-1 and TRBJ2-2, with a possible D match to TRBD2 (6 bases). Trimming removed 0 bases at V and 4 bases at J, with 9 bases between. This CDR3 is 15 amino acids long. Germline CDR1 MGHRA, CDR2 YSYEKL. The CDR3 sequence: CASSQEGGLTGELFF. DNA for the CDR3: TGCGCCAGCAGCCAAGAAGGAGGGCTCACCGGGGAGCTGTTTTTT.

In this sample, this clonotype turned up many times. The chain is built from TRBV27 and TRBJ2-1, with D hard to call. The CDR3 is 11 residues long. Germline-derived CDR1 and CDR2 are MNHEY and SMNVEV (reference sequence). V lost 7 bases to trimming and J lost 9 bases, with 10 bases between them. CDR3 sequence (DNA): TGTGCCAGCATACGGAACGGTGAGCAGTTCTTC. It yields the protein CASIRNGEQFF.

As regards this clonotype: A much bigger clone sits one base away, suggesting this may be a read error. The CDR3 region has the DNA TGTGCCAGCAGACACCTAGCGGGAGGTCGGGAGACCCGGTACTTC. It encodes CASRHLAGGRETRYF. This chain connects TRBV12-3 or TRBV12-4 to TRBJ2-5, with TRBD2 matching over 11 bases. The CDR3 length is 15 residues.

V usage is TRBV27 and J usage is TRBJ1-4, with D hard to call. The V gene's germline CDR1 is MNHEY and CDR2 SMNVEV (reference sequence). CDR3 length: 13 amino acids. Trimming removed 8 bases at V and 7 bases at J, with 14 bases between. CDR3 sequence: CASGYNRGEKLFF. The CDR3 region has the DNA TGTGCCAGCGGATACAATCGGGGTGAAAAACTGTTTTTT.

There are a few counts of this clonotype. CDR3 DNA: TGCAGTGCTAGAGATTTTGGGGGTCCGAACACTGAAGCTTTCTTT. The encoded protein is CSARDFGGPNTEAFF. This rearrangement joins TRBV20-1 to TRBJ1-1; D possibly corresponds to TRBD1 (5 bases). Deletions cut 0 bases from V and 1 base from J, with 12 bases between. This CDR3 spans 15 amino acids. Germline V gene data show CDR1 as DFQATT and CDR2 as SNEGSKA (reference sequence).

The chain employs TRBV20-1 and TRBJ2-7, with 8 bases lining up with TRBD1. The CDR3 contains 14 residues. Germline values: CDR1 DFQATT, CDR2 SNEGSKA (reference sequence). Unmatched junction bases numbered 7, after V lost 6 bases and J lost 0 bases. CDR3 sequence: CSATRDRSSYEQYF. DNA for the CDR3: TGCAGTGCAACCCGGGACAGGTCCTCCTACGAGCAGTACTTC.